Following are 27 T cell receptor beta chains from one sample sequenced in a study of blood T cells in healthy people across ages. A second PCR, run for roughly 7 to 12 cycles, used a sample-barcoded 5' primer plus a J-beta primer mix. Each CDR3 protein gets one entry after TCRdb re-called the 5' RACE reads with MiXCR. Found here are some 1.6 million distinct CDR3 sequences, about 35% of them singletons; the top ten hold approximately 10%. The specimen sequenced was blood. These receptors were obtained from a woman in her twenties or thirties in good health.

This clonotype was picked up a small number of times. This chain uses TRBV20-1 with TRBJ2-6; maybe TRBD2 (6 bases). CDR3 size: 15 residues. In germline, CDR1 is DFQATT, CDR2 SNEGSKA (reference sequence). Between the trimmed V and J ends, which lost 3 bases and 4 bases, there was a span of 13 bases. The CDR3 protein is CSASRLAAGANVLTF. The CDR3 DNA follows: TGCAGTGCTAGTCGCTTAGCGGCAGGGGCCAACGTCCTGACTTTC.

This clonotype was counted only a few times. V gene TRBV27 combines with J gene TRBJ2-1; 11 bases are shared with TRBD2. CDR1 is MNHEY and CDR2 is SMNVEV in the germline V gene (reference sequence). The V segment lost 4 bases and the J segment 6 bases; nucleotides outside the gene matches: 14. The CDR3 sequence is 18 residues long. The CDR3 protein is CASSSLSLAGGPLNEQFF. DNA of the CDR3: TGTGCCAGCAGTTCCCTTTCCCTAGCGGGAGGTCCCCTCAATGAGCAGTTCTTC.

This clonotype was picked up a small number of times. This chain connects TRBV20-1 to TRBJ2-7; TRBD1 matches at 10 bases. The CDR3 has 15 residues. Trimming at V came to 1 base and at J to 7 bases, leaving 10 bases not matched to a gene. Per germline, CDR1 DFQATT and CDR2 SNEGSKA (reference sequence). The CDR3 loop reads CSARAPGQGSREQYF. CDR3 in DNA: TGCAGTGCTAGAGCCCCGGGACAGGGGTCTAGGGAGCAGTACTTC.

The chain uses TRBV7-9 and TRBJ1-3; possibly TRBD1 for D (5 bases). Trimming left V 6 bases short and J 4 bases short, with 13 bases between. CDR3 size: 14 residues. Germline CDR1 reads SEHNR; CDR2 reads FQNEAQ (reference sequence). Here the CDR3 reads CASRDGTPGNTIYF. CDR3 coding DNA: TGTGCCAGCAGGGACGGGACGCCGGGAAACACCATATATTTT.

The CDR3 reads CASSLRWEDTDTQYF. The DNA of the CDR3 is TGTGCCAGCAGTTTAAGGTGGGAGGACACAGATACGCAGTATTTT. The chain has TRBV27 and TRBJ2-3; possibly TRBD2 for D (6 bases). V lost 2 bases, J lost 2 bases, and 11 bases lay in between. Germline CDR1 reads MNHEY; CDR2 reads SMNVEV (reference sequence). The CDR3 extends over 15 amino acids.

This clonotype was seen repeatedly, ten times or more. This rearrangement joins TRBV12-3 or TRBV12-4 to TRBJ2-3, with 9 bases lining up with TRBD2. With 5 bases clipped from V and 1 base from J, the junction kept 7 bases outside the gene matches. CDR3 length: 16 amino acids. The CDR3 region has the DNA TGTGCCAGCAGTCTTAGCGGGGGCGCACGCACAGATACGCAGTATTTT. It encodes CASSLSGGARTDTQYF.

The table lists this clonotype with a count of one. The J gene is TRBJ1-6, the V gene TRBV12-3 or TRBV12-4; a weak D match, TRBD1 (6 bases). Trimming left V 6 bases short and J 3 bases short, with 9 bases between. The CDR3 length is 14 residues. CDR3 sequence reads: CASSQTGYNSPLHF. The CDR3 DNA reads as TGTGCCAGCAGCCAGACAGGCTATAATTCACCCCTCCACTTT.

This clonotype was recorded a few times. The chain recombines TRBV5-1 with TRBJ1-1; D is ambiguous. The CDR3 extends over 14 amino acids. Between the trimmed V and J ends, which lost 0 bases and 4 bases, there was a span of 10 bases. Germline V gene data show CDR1 as SGHRS and CDR2 as YFSETQ. CDR3 amino acids: CASSLGGGITEAFF. The CDR3 region has the DNA TGCGCCAGCAGCTTGGGGGGAGGGATCACTGAAGCTTTCTTT.

This clonotype has just a few counts. This chain links TRBV20-1 with TRBJ2-7; 11 bases align to TRBD2. Germline V gene sequence: CDR1 DFQATT, CDR2 SNEGSKA (reference sequence). This CDR3 is built from 15 residues. V gave up 5 bases and J gave up 3 bases; unmatched junction bases: 9. CDR3 region: CSASGTSGEIYEQYF. The CDR3 bases are TGCAGTGCTTCCGGGACTAGCGGCGAGATCTACGAGCAGTACTTC.

The genes are TRBV10-3 and TRBJ2-2; 7 bases match TRBD2. The CDR3 length is 13 residues. The trim removed 6 bases at V and 6 bases at J, leaving 4 bases unmatched. Per the germline V gene, CDR1 is ENHRY and CDR2 is SYGVKD. The CDR3 coding sequence is TGTGCCATCAGCGACGCGGGGGCCGGGGAGCTGTTTTTT. Amino acids: CAISDAGAGELFF.

CDR3 sequence: CASTKGGSGNPYEQYF. DNA for the CDR3: TGCGCCAGCACCAAGGGGGGTAGCGGAAACCCCTACGAGCAGTACTTC. The chain recombines TRBV5-1 with TRBJ2-7; D tentatively reads TRBD1 or TRBD2 (6 bases each). V was pared by 6 bases and J by 2 bases, with 21 bases between. Germline CDR1 is SGHRS and CDR2 is YFSETQ. This CDR3 region has 16 residues.

This clonotype was observed a few times. The CDR3 nucleotides are TGTGCCAGCAGCTTACTCTCCCGGGGTTCCACTGAAGCTTTCTTT. Translation gives CASSLLSRGSTEAFF. The chain has TRBV7-9 and TRBJ1-1; the D is unclear. The V end was cut by 2 bases, the J end by 4 bases, with 14 bases between. This CDR3 spans 15 amino acids. The germline CDR1 and CDR2 sequences are SEHNR and FQNEAQ (reference sequence).

This clonotype was counted only a few times. CDR3 nucleotide sequence: TGCAGTGCTAGAGAGAGAGCCCTATACTATTCACCCCTCCACTTT. This encodes CSARERALYYSPLHF. V usage is TRBV20-1 and J usage is TRBJ1-6; the D is unclear. CDR1 is DFQATT, CDR2 SNEGSKA, per germline (reference sequence). The ends were cut back, 0 bases at V and 8 bases at J, with 14 bases in the middle. This CDR3 has 15 amino acids.

This chain joins TRBV12-3 or TRBV12-4 and TRBJ2-5; possible D gene TRBD2, 5 bases. This CDR3 comprises 13 residues. Trimming left V 4 bases short and J 5 bases short, with 11 bases between. The CDR3 DNA sequence: TGTGCCAGCAGTTCCGCTAGCAGGGAGACCCAGTACTTC. Translation gives CASSSASRETQYF.

The chain carries TRBV4-1 and TRBJ2-1, with TRBD1 as a possible D gene (5 bases). This CDR3 is 15 amino acids long. Looked up from germline, CDR1 is MGHRA and CDR2 is YSYEKL. Trimming took off 6 bases at V and 8 bases at J, with 20 bases between the two ends. This chain's CDR3 is CASSLSPRWGDEQFF. The DNA of the CDR3 is TGCGCCAGCAGTCTTTCCCCCCGCTGGGGCGATGAGCAGTTCTTC.

The chain carries TRBV7-3 and TRBJ2-1, with 7 bases aligning to TRBD2. The CDR3 sequence is 17 residues long. Germline values: CDR1 SGHTA, CDR2 FQGTGA. V lost 6 bases to trimming and J lost 7 bases; unmatched junction nucleotides: 18. The CDR3 DNA reads as TGTGCCAGCAGTATTTTAAACGTGGCGGGGGTGGGTAATGAGCAGTTCTTC. Translated: CASSILNVAGVGNEQFF.

A few counts support this clonotype. The genes are TRBV15 and TRBJ2-2, with D unresolved. With 1 base removed from V and 0 bases from J, the gap between germline ends came to 6 bases. This CDR3 is built from 15 residues. Germline loops: CDR1 LNHNV, CDR2 YYDKDF (reference sequence). CDR3 residues: CATSRVSTNTGELFF. CDR3 DNA sequence: TGTGCCACCAGCAGAGTTAGCACGAACACCGGGGAGCTGTTTTTT.

The CDR3 protein is CASSPVLSTEAFF. In nucleotides, the CDR3 is TGTGCCAGCAGCCCCGTCTTGAGCACTGAAGCTTTCTTT. The chain couples TRBV7-9 to TRBJ1-1; D is ambiguous. V lost 5 bases and J 4 bases, leaving 11 bases between the germline ends. CDR1 and CDR2 from the germline V gene are SEHNR and FQNEAQ (reference sequence). The CDR3 runs to 13 residues. Full variable domain (rest looked up from reference TRBV7-9 and TRBJ1-1): DTGVSQNPRHKITKRGQNVTFRCDPISEHNRLYWYRQTLGQGPEFLTYFQNEAQLEKSRLLSDRFSAERPKGSFSTLEIQRTEQGDSAMYLCASSPVLSTEAFFGQGTRLTVV.

This clonotype was observed a few times. The V call is TRBV7-2, the J call TRBJ2-2; no firm D call. V was shortened by 5 bases and J by 4 bases, with 11 bases between the two germline ends. CDR1 SGHTA and CDR2 FQGNSA come from the germline V gene. This CDR3 has 14 residues. CDR3 nucleotides: TGTGCCAGCAGCCCCGAAGTCGGCACCGGGGAGCTGTTTTTT. It yields the protein CASSPEVGTGELFF.

The chain recombines TRBV27 with TRBJ1-2, with 8 nucleotides matching TRBD1. The ends lost 2 bases at V and 4 bases at J; junction bases unmatched: 3. The germline V gene has CDR1 MNHEY and CDR2 SMNVEV (reference sequence). The CDR3 loop spans 14 amino acids. The CDR3 DNA sequence: TGTGCCAGCAGTTTAGGGACAGGATTCTATGGCTACACCTTC. This translates into CASSLGTGFYGYTF.

This clonotype was recorded once. The V and J genes are TRBV28 and TRBJ2-3; D perhaps matches TRBD1 (6 bases). V lost 2 bases and J 6 bases, leaving 21 bases between the germline ends. This CDR3 region has 17 residues. CDR1 is MDHEN, CDR2 SYDVKM, per germline. CDR3 amino acids: CASSLLRQVLIADTQYF. The DNA of the CDR3 is TGTGCCAGCAGTTTACTTAGACAGGTCCTCATCGCGGATACGCAGTATTTT.

V is TRBV4-2 and J is TRBJ1-4; TRBD1 might be the D (6 bases). The V end was cut by 3 bases, the J end by 0 bases, with 23 bases between. Per germline, CDR1 LGHNA and CDR2 YNFKEQ. The CDR3 sequence is 20 residues long. The CDR3 DNA reads TGTGCCAGCAGCCAGCAGGACCGGGACATTTGGTGGGCAACTAATGAAAAACTGTTTTTT. This gives the protein CASSQQDRDIWWATNEKLFF.

About this clonotype itself: The germline gene is not matched at one end of the junction; a read error may be the cause. The gene calls are TRBV7-2 and TRBJ1-2; 9 bases fit TRBD1. CDR3 size: 15 residues. CDR1 and CDR2 from the germline V gene are SGHTA and FQGNSA. The CDR3 loop is CASSLKGQGGYGYTF. The DNA of the CDR3 is TGTGCCAGTAGCTTGAAGGGACAGGGTGGCTATGGCTACACCTTC.

This clonotype was seen a handful of times. V gene TRBV7-9 combines with J gene TRBJ2-2; D is unclear. This CDR3 comprises 12 residues. Between the trimmed V and J ends, which lost 4 bases and 6 bases, there was a span of 6 bases. Germline assignment: CDR1 SEHNR and CDR2 FQNEAQ (reference sequence). CDR3 loop: CASSSISGELFF. In nucleotides, the CDR3 is TGTGCCAGCAGCTCCATATCCGGGGAGCTGTTTTTT.

For this clonotype: This may be a read error, as it is one base from a much larger clone. For the CDR3, the DNA is TGCGTCAGCAGCTTGGCTCCCGCGGATACGCAGTATTTT. Protein product: CVSSLAPADTQYF. The genes are TRBV5-1 and TRBJ2-3; no clear D. Per the germline V gene, CDR1 is SGHRS and CDR2 is YFSETQ. This CDR3 is 13 amino acids long.

This clonotype was detected a few times. Sequence at one end of the junction differs from germline and may be a read error. In DNA form, the CDR3 reads TGTGCCAGCAGCCAGTCGCGGGTGTACCAAGAGGCCCAGTACTTC. As protein: CASSQSRVYQEAQYF. This rearrangement joins TRBV3-1 to TRBJ2-5; a weak D match, TRBD2 (5 bases). CDR3 length: 15 amino acids. CDR1 is LGHDT, CDR2 YNNKEL, per germline (reference sequence).

The chain is built from TRBV29-1 and TRBJ2-3, with 9 bases lining up with TRBD2. Per the germline V gene, CDR1 is SQVTM and CDR2 is ANQGSEA. V gave up 7 bases and J gave up 0 bases; unmatched junction bases: 5. CDR3 size: 14 residues. The CDR3 bases are TGCAGCGATAAGGGACTAGCTAGCACAGATACGCAGTATTTT. Its protein is CSDKGLASTDTQYF.